The 12 T cell receptor beta chains given below trace back to one sample, sequenced in a study of blood T cell repertoires in COVID-19. The method was immunoSEQ multiplex PCR; TCRdb's version includes in-frame clones alone and lacks a portion of them. The repertoire holds about 280,000 clones, with approximately 78% as singletons. Sequences were obtained from PBMCs or T cells enriched from blood (not recorded which). These receptors were obtained from a man aged 35 to 55 who had been exposed to COVID-19.

The chain combines TRBV7-6 with TRBJ2-3; TRBD2 matches at 10 bases. The CDR3 length is 15 residues. Germline V gene data show CDR1 as SGHVS and CDR2 as FNYEAQ. V lost 4 bases, J lost 4 bases, and 5 bases stayed unmatched. CDR3 nucleotides: TGTGCCAGCAGCTCCTTAGCGGGGGGATCAGATACGCAGTATTTT. It encodes CASSSLAGGSDTQYF.

V usage is TRBV30 and J usage is TRBJ1-2; D might be TRBD1 (5 bases). CDR1 is GTSNPN, CDR2 SVGIG, per germline (reference sequence). This CDR3 spans 13 amino acids. V lost 0 bases and J lost 5, with 10 bases in between. This CDR3 is CAWSVRGWYGYTF. CDR3 sequence (DNA): TGTGCCTGGAGTGTTAGGGGTTGGTATGGCTACACCTTC.

The CDR3: CASSTGGRQGGDTQYF. The CDR3 nucleotides are TGCGCCAGCAGCACCGGAGGGAGGCAGGGTGGAGATACGCAGTATTTT. The genes are TRBV5-1 and TRBJ2-3; TRBD2 is a possible D gene (6 bases). The ends were cut back, 4 bases at V and 5 bases at J, with 20 bases in the middle. CDR3 length equals 16 residues. Germline assignment: CDR1 SGHRS and CDR2 YFSETQ.

V and J are TRBV24-1 and TRBJ1-2, with TRBD1 matching over 12 bases. CDR1 is KGHDR and CDR2 is SFDVKD in the germline V gene. Unmatched junction bases numbered 1, after V lost 1 base and J lost 8 bases. This CDR3 comprises 14 residues. The CDR3 loop reads CATSDFGTGGGYTF. DNA for the CDR3: TGTGCCACCAGTGATTTCGGGACAGGGGGCGGCTACACCTTC.

The V gene is TRBV5-6, the J gene TRBJ1-4, with D hard to call. The V end lost 0 bases, the J end lost 0 bases, and 12 bases lay between the germline ends. Germline lookup yields CDR1 SGHDT and CDR2 YYEEEE. CDR3 length: 17 residues. The CDR3 loop reads CASSLAVGAPTNEKLFF. In DNA, the CDR3 is TGTGCCAGCAGCTTGGCGGTAGGAGCCCCAACTAATGAAAAACTGTTTTTT.

The chain recombines TRBV30 with TRBJ1-1; D gene unclear. V lost 5 bases and J 4 bases, leaving 14 bases between the germline ends. The length of the CDR3 is 13 residues. Per germline, CDR1 GTSNPN and CDR2 SVGIG (reference sequence). The CDR3 DNA sequence: TGTGCCTGGGGGGAGGGAGTGGGCACTGAAGCTTTCTTT. Translated, it gives CAWGEGVGTEAFF.

The chain is built from TRBV13 and TRBJ2-1, with TRBD1 as a possible D gene (5 bases). Germline assignment: CDR1 PRHDT and CDR2 FYEKMQ (reference sequence). The ends were cut back, 4 bases at V and 2 bases at J, with 6 bases in the middle. The CDR3 extends over 13 amino acids. CDR3 residues: CASSWTTYNEQFF. The CDR3 DNA reads as TGTGCCAGCAGCTGGACAACCTACAATGAGCAGTTCTTC. The full variable domain, rest sourced from reference TRBV13 and TRBJ2-1, is AAGVIQSPRHLIKEKRETATLKCYPIPRHDTVYWYQQGPGQDPQFLISFYEKMQSDKGSIPDRFSAQQFSDYHSELNMSSLELGDSALYFCASSWTTYNEQFFGPGTRLTVL.

This chain links TRBV30 with TRBJ2-7, with 7 bases matching TRBD1. This CDR3 contains 14 residues. Germline lookup yields CDR1 GTSNPN and CDR2 SVGIG (reference sequence). The V gene end was trimmed by 8 bases and the J gene end by 1 base; junction bases not matched to a gene: 11. CDR3 loop: CATHRQGASYEQYF. CDR3 bases: TGTGCCACACATCGACAGGGTGCTTCCTACGAGCAGTACTTC.

This clone is a singleton in its sample. V is TRBV5-8 and J is TRBJ2-1; TRBD2 matches at 7 bases. Germline trimming cut 0 bases from V and 8 bases from J; bases unmatched to any gene: 8. CDR3 length equals 15 residues. CDR1 and CDR2 from the germline V gene are SGHTS and YDEGEE. DNA of the CDR3: TGTGCCAGCAGCTTGGGTCTAGCGGACGTAGATGAGCAGTTCTTC. Its protein product is CASSLGLADVDEQFF.

V is TRBV24-1 and J is TRBJ2-3; a weak D match, TRBD1 (5 bases). V was trimmed by 3 bases and J by 3 bases, leaving 12 bases between them. This CDR3 is 15 amino acids long. Germline V gene lookup returns CDR1 KGHDR and CDR2 SFDVKD. CDR3 DNA: TGTGCCACCAGTGATGCTGGCAGGGCAACAGATACGCAGTATTTT. It yields the protein CATSDAGRATDTQYF.

The sample holds a few counts of this clone. This sequence joins TRBV30 and TRBJ1-3, with TRBD1 as a possible D gene (6 bases). Trimming removed 4 bases from V and 0 bases from J, with 7 bases in between. The CDR3 runs to 13 residues. CDR1 and CDR2 (germline): GTSNPN, SVGIG (reference sequence). The CDR3 is CAWNRDSGNTIYF. In nucleotides, the CDR3 is TGTGCCTGGAACAGGGACTCTGGAAACACCATATATTTT.

V and J are TRBV10-3 and TRBJ2-2; weak D call: TRBD1 (5 bases). This CDR3 contains 15 residues. V was shortened by 4 bases and J by 4 bases, with 13 bases between the two germline ends. Germline CDR1 reads ENHRY; CDR2 reads SYGVKD. The CDR3 is CAISGDRSSTGELFF. DNA for the CDR3: TGTGCCATCAGTGGAGACAGATCGTCCACCGGGGAGCTGTTTTTT.